These 25 T cell receptor beta chains share one sample of origin, sequenced in a study of OX40 agonist ivuxolimab in advanced cancers. Some clones are missing from TCRdb's copy, which holds only in-frame ones; the method was immunoSEQ multiplex PCR. The table shows roughly 80,000 clones, with nearly 95% occurring only once. The sample here was CD4+ or CD8+ T cells sorted from blood, taken in a trial of the OX40 agonist ivuxolimab. The receptors stem from an adult with an advanced solid tumor such as melanoma, head and neck, liver or kidney cancer.

The chain recombines TRBV25-1 with TRBJ1-5; TRBD1 agrees at 9 bases. With V trimmed by 7 bases and J by 0 bases, 10 bases remained unmatched. The CDR3 length is 17 residues. Germline CDR1 and CDR2: MGHDK and SYGVNS. The CDR3 here is CASTGPGQGYSNQPQHF. The CDR3 nucleotides are TGTGCCAGCACCGGACCGGGACAGGGATATAGCAATCAGCCCCAGCATTTT.

This chain connects TRBV13 to TRBJ2-1; 11 bases fit TRBD2. CDR1 and CDR2 (germline): PRHDT, FYEKMQ (reference sequence). J gave up 7 bases and V 2 bases, and 4 bases lay outside the gene matches. This CDR3 spans 15 amino acids. For the CDR3, the DNA is TGTGCCAGCAGCTTACCCACTAGCGGGAGTAATGAGCAGTTCTTC. Translated: CASSLPTSGSNEQFF. The full variable domain, in which reference TRBV13 and TRBJ2-1 provide the parts outside the CDR3, is AAGVIQSPRHLIKEKRETATLKCYPIPRHDTVYWYQQGPGQDPQFLISFYEKMQSDKGSIPDRFSAQQFSDYHSELNMSSLELGDSALYFCASSLPTSGSNEQFFGPGTRLTVL.

This clone was counted a single time. Here the CDR3 reads CASSLALVGGDEQYF. The CDR3, as DNA: TGTGCCAGCAGCTTGGCCTTGGTTGGGGGGGACGAGCAGTACTTC. This rearrangement joins TRBV5-6 to TRBJ2-7; 7 nucleotides match TRBD2. The germline V gene encodes CDR1 SGHDT and CDR2 YYEEEE. There are 15 residues in the CDR3. Unmatched junction bases numbered 8, after V lost 0 bases and J lost 5 bases.

The chain has TRBV28 and TRBJ1-2; 7 nucleotides match TRBD1. Germline CDR1 is MDHEN and CDR2 is SYDVKM. The CDR3 runs 13 residues. The J segment lost 4 bases and the V segment lost 5 bases, leaving 4 bases of the junction unmatched. CDR3 loop: CASSPGQRYGYTF. CDR3 DNA: TGTGCCAGCAGTCCGGGACAGCGCTATGGCTACACCTTC.

This clone has a single count. The chain carries TRBV5-1 and TRBJ2-1; 7 bases line up with TRBD2. Germline assignment: CDR1 SGHRS and CDR2 YFSETQ. This CDR3 comprises 16 residues. The junction had 7 bases not matched to a gene; V was cut back by 0 bases and J by 4 bases. The CDR3 region has the DNA TGCGCCAGCAGCTTGGCCAGGGACTATCTATACAATGAGCAGTTCTTC. Translating it yields CASSLARDYLYNEQFF.

The rearrangement links TRBV2 to TRBJ2-5; the D gene is possibly TRBD1 (7 bases). The CDR3 runs to 15 residues. Germline V gene data show CDR1 as SNHLY and CDR2 as FYNNEI. Trimming left V 3 bases short and J 4 bases short, with 15 bases between. The CDR3 sequence: CASSDRGVSGETQYF. The CDR3 nucleotides are TGTGCCAGCAGTGACAGGGGGGTTTCAGGAGAGACCCAGTACTTC.

This clone has only one observation. The rearrangement uses TRBV6-1 and TRBJ2-7, with TRBD2 matching 11 bases. V was clipped by 11 bases and J by 6 bases; unmatched bases: 6. The CDR3 is 12 amino acids. CDR1 and CDR2 from the germline V gene are MNHNS and SASEGT. The CDR3 is CAAGLAAFEQYF. CDR3 nucleotides: TGTGCCGCGGGACTAGCGGCGTTCGAGCAGTACTTC.

Here the CDR3 reads CASSIGPTQGFYGYTF. DNA for the CDR3: TGTGCCAGTAGTATTGGCCCCACTCAGGGTTTCTATGGCTACACCTTC. V and J are TRBV19 and TRBJ1-2; D might be TRBD1 (5 bases). Per the germline V gene, CDR1 is LNHDA and CDR2 is SQIVND (reference sequence). V lost 3 bases to trimming and J lost 4 bases, with 18 bases between them. The CDR3 covers 16 residues.

The chain links TRBV2 to TRBJ1-1; TRBD1 matches at 7 bases. V gave up 6 bases and J gave up 4 bases; unmatched junction bases: 8. Per the germline V gene, CDR1 is SNHLY and CDR2 is FYNNEI. The CDR3 spans 14 residues. CDR3 protein: CASRVNRGATEAFF. CDR3 sequence (DNA): TGTGCCAGCAGGGTTAACAGGGGCGCCACTGAAGCTTTCTTT.

The chain links TRBV27 to TRBJ1-1, with D perhaps TRBD1 (6 bases). This CDR3 is built from 14 residues. From germline, CDR1 is MNHEY and CDR2 SMNVEV (reference sequence). V dropped 3 bases and J dropped 8 bases, with 16 bases sitting between them. DNA of the CDR3: TGTGCCAGCAGTTTGATCGTAAACGACAGGGAAGCTTTCTTT. This encodes CASSLIVNDREAFF.

To note about this clone: One end of the junction fails to match germline, which may point to a read error. DNA of the CDR3: TGTGCCAGCAACTTAAATTCAGGGACTTTAGAAGCTGAAGCTTTCTTT. It codes for CASNLNSGTLEAEAFF. V is TRBV13 and J is TRBJ1-1, with a possible D match to TRBD1 (5 bases). Germline V gene data show CDR1 as PRHDT and CDR2 as FYEKMQ (reference sequence). The CDR3 is made up of 16 amino acids. Filled out from reference TRBV13 and TRBJ1-1, the complete variable domain reads AAGVIQSPRHLIKEKRETATLKCYPIPRHDTVYWYQQGPGQDPQFLISFYEKMQSDKGSIPDRFSAQQFSDYHSELNMSSLELGDSALYFCASNLNSGTLEAEAFFGQGTRLTVV.

V usage is TRBV2 and J usage is TRBJ2-7; D not resolved. Trimming cost V 1 base and J 1 base, with 11 bases left between them. The CDR3 runs to 15 residues. In germline, CDR1 is SNHLY, CDR2 FYNNEI. The CDR3 DNA sequence: TGTGCCAGCAGTGAAGTCAGTGGGATGTCCTACGAGCAGTACTTC. Translation gives CASSEVSGMSYEQYF.

This clone was counted a single time. CDR3 loop: CASSYMGLPSTDTQYF. The CDR3 coding sequence is TGTGCCAGCAGCTATATGGGTTTACCTAGCACAGATACGCAGTATTTT. The chain is built from TRBV7-6 and TRBJ2-3; D call uncertain. The length of the CDR3 is 16 residues. Trimming removed 4 bases at V and 0 bases at J, with 14 bases between. Germline V lookup: CDR1 SGHVS, CDR2 FNYEAQ.

The rearrangement links TRBV19 to TRBJ1-5, with D unresolved. Germline V gives CDR1 LNHDA, CDR2 SQIVND (reference sequence). The V end lost 5 bases, the J end lost 5 bases, and 10 bases lay between the germline ends. This CDR3 region has 13 residues. CDR3 nucleotides: TGTGCCAGTAGTTCGACATTTTATCAGCCCCAGCATTTT. Its translation: CASSSTFYQPQHF.

The chain joins TRBV9 to TRBJ1-5; D gene ambiguous. With 7 bases removed from V and 0 bases from J, the gap between germline ends came to 8 bases. Germline CDR1 reads SGDLS; CDR2 reads YYNGEE. The CDR3 contains 13 residues. CDR3: CASSIGSNQPQHF. The CDR3 DNA reads TGTGCCAGCTCAATTGGTAGCAATCAGCCCCAGCATTTT.

The V and J genes are TRBV2 and TRBJ1-2; a possible D gene is TRBD1 (6 bases). Germline V gene sequence: CDR1 SNHLY, CDR2 FYNNEI. The V end was cut by 7 bases, the J end by 0 bases, with 21 bases between. The length of the CDR3 is 17 residues. CDR3 nucleotides: TGTGCCAGCACTTCTTTTGGGACACAGACTTCTAACTATGGCTACACCTTC. It is translated as CASTSFGTQTSNYGYTF.

This clone appeared a single time. The CDR3 nucleotides are TGTGCCAGCAGTTTCTACAGGAATGAAGCTTTCTTT. Translation: CASSFYRNEAFF. The chain carries TRBV6-1 and TRBJ1-1, with D possibly TRBD1 on 5 matching bases. V gave up 5 bases and J gave up 7 bases, with 11 bases separating them. This CDR3 region has 12 residues. CDR1 and CDR2 from the germline V gene are MNHNS and SASEGT.

This chain uses TRBV27 with TRBJ2-1; D call uncertain. This CDR3 has 15 amino acids. Germline loops: CDR1 MNHEY, CDR2 SMNVEV (reference sequence). V dropped 5 bases and J dropped 3 bases, with 14 bases sitting between them. Here the CDR3 reads CASSAYPASYNEQFF. The CDR3 region has the DNA TGTGCCAGCAGTGCCTACCCCGCTAGCTACAATGAGCAGTTCTTC.

V gene TRBV6-1 combines with J gene TRBJ2-7; TRBD2 matches at 9 bases. The CDR3 is 13 amino acids. Germline V CDR1 and CDR2: MNHNS, SASEGT. J was trimmed by 6 bases and V by 7 bases; bases with no gene match: 7. The chain's CDR3 is CASTVAGAGEQYF. CDR3 DNA sequence: TGTGCCAGCACCGTAGCGGGAGCGGGCGAGCAGTACTTC.

The chain carries TRBV29-1 and TRBJ2-7, with D maybe TRBD1 (5 bases). Germline V gene data show CDR1 as SQVTM and CDR2 as ANQGSEA. The V gene lost 2 bases and the J gene lost 1 base, with 12 bases spanning the gap. This CDR3 comprises 14 residues. The CDR3 here is CSVEYTGDSYEQYF. CDR3 DNA sequence: TGCAGCGTTGAATACACAGGAGATTCCTACGAGCAGTACTTC.

This clone showed up just once. This chain links TRBV30 with TRBJ2-7, with TRBD1 as a possible D gene (6 bases). CDR1 GTSNPN and CDR2 SVGIG come from the germline V gene (reference sequence). The CDR3 totals 12 residues. The ends were cut back, 0 bases at V and 3 bases at J, with 6 bases in the middle. CDR3 residues: CAWSVGGYEQYF. The CDR3, as DNA: TGTGCCTGGAGTGTAGGGGGCTACGAGCAGTACTTC.

The CDR3 sequence is CASGPNVLHEQYF. CDR3 in DNA: TGTGCTAGTGGCCCGAATGTATTGCACGAGCAGTACTTC. The chain carries TRBV12-5 and TRBJ2-7; D uncertain. V was clipped by 6 bases and J by 5 bases, with 14 bases between them. Germline CDR1 is LGHNT and CDR2 is FRNRAP. There are 13 residues in the CDR3.

This clone has a single count. The chain links TRBV11-2 to TRBJ1-1; no reliable D call. The CDR3 covers 19 residues. Germline assignment: CDR1 SGHAT and CDR2 FQNNGV. Trimming removed 5 bases at V and 8 bases at J, with 33 bases between. The chain's CDR3 is CASSLWASLPDLRTEEAFF. The CDR3 bases are TGTGCCAGCAGCCTCTGGGCCAGTCTCCCAGACCTTCGAACTGAGGAAGCTTTCTTT.

This chain links TRBV18 with TRBJ2-7; TRBD2 matches 7 bases. Losses at the gene ends were 0 bases for V and 2 bases for J; bases not matched to a gene: 4. CDR3 length: 15 amino acids. Germline CDR1 and CDR2: KGHSH and LQKENI. Here the CDR3 reads CASSPPEGGPYEQYF. The CDR3 bases are TGTGCCAGCTCACCACCTGAGGGAGGGCCCTACGAGCAGTACTTC.

In the case of this clone: At the DNA level, this CDR3 is encoded by other sequences in the same sample as well. The chain employs TRBV29-1 and TRBJ1-1, with D hard to call. Germline V gives CDR1 SQVTM, CDR2 ANQGSEA. Trimming cost V 5 bases and J 0 bases, with 4 bases left between them. The CDR3 has 11 amino acids. The CDR3 sequence is CSVLLNTEAFF. The CDR3 nucleotides are TGCAGCGTTTTATTGAACACTGAAGCTTTCTTT.